This TCR beta chain originates from a study of OX40 agonist ivuxolimab in advanced cancers. Study summary: The group had a mean age of roughly 65 years, ranged from about 20 to 85, and was 80% to 85% male.

The CDR3 length is 13 residues. Germline CDR1 and CDR2: SGHTA and FQGNSA. Trimming took off 6 bases at V and 2 bases at J, with 10 bases between the two ends. This table comes from immunoSEQ multiplex PCR, and its TCRdb copy is limited to in-frame clones, with some not included. The table includes about 77,000 clones, roughly 87% detected once. This clone was recorded once. This TCR derives from an adult with an advanced solid tumor such as melanoma, head and neck, liver or kidney cancer. V gene TRBV7-2 combines with J gene TRBJ1-2; maybe TRBD1 (6 bases). The sequencing used CD4+ or CD8+ T cells sorted from blood, collected in a trial of the OX40 agonist ivuxolimab. CDR3 DNA: TGTGCCAGCAGTTCAGGGACAAACTATGGCTACACCTTC. Translating gives CASSSGTNYGYTF.